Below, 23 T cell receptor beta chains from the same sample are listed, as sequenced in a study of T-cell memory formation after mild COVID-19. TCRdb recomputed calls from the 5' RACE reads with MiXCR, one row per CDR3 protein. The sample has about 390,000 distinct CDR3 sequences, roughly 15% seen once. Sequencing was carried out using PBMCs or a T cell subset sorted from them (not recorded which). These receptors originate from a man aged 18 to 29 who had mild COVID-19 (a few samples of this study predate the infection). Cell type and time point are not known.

CDR3 in DNA: TGTGCCAGCAGTCCCGGGTCGGACAGGGGCACAGATACGCAGTATTTT. It codes for CASSPGSDRGTDTQYF. The genes are TRBV12-3 or TRBV12-4 and TRBJ2-3, with TRBD1 identical over 8 bases. Trimming took 5 bases from V and 1 from J; bases not matched to a gene: 8. The CDR3 loop spans 16 amino acids.

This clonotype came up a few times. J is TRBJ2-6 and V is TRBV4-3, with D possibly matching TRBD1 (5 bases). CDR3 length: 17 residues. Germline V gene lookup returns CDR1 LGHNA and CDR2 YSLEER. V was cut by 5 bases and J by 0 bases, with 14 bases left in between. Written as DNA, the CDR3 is TGCGCCAGCAGCAGACAGATGATAGCCTCTGGGGCCAACGTCCTGACTTTC. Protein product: CASSRQMIASGANVLTF.

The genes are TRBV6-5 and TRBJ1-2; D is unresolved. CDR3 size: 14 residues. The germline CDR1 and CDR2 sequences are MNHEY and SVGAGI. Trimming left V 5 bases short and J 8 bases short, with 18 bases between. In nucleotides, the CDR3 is TGTGCCAGCAGTCTAGGCGCCACCAGGCGCGGCTACACCTTC. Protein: CASSLGATRRGYTF.

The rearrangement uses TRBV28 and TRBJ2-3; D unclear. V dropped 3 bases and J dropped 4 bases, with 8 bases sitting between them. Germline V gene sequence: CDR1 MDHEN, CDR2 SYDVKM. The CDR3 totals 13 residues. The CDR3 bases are TGTGCCAGCAGTTTTAGCCCGGCAGATACGCAGTATTTT. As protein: CASSFSPADTQYF.

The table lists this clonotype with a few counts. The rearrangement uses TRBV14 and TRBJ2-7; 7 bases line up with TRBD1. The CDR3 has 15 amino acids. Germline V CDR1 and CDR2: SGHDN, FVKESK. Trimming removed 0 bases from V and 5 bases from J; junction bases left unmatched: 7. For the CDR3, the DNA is TGTGCCAGCAGCCAAGATTTGGGCAGGGGGAACGAGCAGTACGTC. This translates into CASSQDLGRGNEQYV.

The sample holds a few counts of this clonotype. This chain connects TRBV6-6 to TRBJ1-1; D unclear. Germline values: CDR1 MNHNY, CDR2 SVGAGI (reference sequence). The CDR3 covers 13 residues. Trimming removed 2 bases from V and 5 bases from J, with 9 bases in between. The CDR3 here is CASSYGVQTEAFF. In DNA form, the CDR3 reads TGTGCCAGCAGTTACGGGGTGCAAACTGAAGCTTTCTTT.

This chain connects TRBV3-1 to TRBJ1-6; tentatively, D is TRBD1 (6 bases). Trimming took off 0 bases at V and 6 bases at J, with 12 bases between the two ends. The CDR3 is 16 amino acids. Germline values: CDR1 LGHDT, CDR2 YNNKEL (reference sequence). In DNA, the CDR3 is TGTGCCAGCAGCCAAGATTTCTACAGGGCTAATTCACCCCTCCACTTT. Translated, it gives CASSQDFYRANSPLHF.

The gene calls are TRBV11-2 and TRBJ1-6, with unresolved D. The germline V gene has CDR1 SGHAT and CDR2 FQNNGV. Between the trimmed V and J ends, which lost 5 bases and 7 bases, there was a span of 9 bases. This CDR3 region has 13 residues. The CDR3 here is CASSQHDNSPLHF. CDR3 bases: TGTGCCAGCAGCCAGCATGACAATTCACCCCTCCACTTT. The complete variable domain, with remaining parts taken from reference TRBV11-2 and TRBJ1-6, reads EAGVAQSPRYKIIEKRQSVAFWCNPISGHATLYWYQQILGQGPKLLIQFQNNGVVDDSQLPKDRFSAERLKGVDSTLKIQPAKLEDSAVYLCASSQHDNSPLHFGNGTRLTVT.

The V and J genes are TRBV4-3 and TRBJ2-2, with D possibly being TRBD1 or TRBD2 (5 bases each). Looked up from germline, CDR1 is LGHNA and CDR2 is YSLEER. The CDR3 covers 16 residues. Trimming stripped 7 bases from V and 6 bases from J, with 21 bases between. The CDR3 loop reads CASTHTGPTIPGELFF. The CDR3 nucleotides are TGCGCCAGCACCCACACGGGACCTACGATCCCCGGGGAGCTGTTTTTT.

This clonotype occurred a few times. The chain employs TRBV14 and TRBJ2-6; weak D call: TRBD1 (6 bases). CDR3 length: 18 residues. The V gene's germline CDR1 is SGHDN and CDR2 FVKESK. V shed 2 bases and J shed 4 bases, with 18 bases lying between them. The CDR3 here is CASSQPSFRGSGANVLTF. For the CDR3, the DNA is TGTGCCAGCAGCCAACCGTCCTTCAGGGGCTCAGGGGCCAACGTCCTGACTTTC.

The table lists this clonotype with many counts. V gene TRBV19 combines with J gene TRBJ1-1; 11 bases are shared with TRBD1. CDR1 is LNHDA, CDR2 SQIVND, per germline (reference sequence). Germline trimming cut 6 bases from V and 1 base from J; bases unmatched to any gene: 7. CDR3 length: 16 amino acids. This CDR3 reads CASRGGTGGPNTEAFF. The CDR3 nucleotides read TGTGCCAGTAGAGGGGGGACAGGGGGGCCGAACACTGAAGCTTTCTTT.

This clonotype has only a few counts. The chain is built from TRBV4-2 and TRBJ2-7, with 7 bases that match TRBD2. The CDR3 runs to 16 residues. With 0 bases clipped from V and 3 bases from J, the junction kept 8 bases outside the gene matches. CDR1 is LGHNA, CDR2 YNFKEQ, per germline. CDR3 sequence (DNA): TGTGCCAGCAGCCAAGAAGAAGCGGGACGATTCTACGAGCAGTACTTC. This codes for CASSQEEAGRFYEQYF.

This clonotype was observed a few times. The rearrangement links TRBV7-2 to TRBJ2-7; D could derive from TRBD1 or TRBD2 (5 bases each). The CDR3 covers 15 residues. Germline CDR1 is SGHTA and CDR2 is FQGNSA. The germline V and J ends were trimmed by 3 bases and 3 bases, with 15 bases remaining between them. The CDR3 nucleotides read TGTGCCAGCAGCTTGCTGTGGGACCCGGGCTACGAGCAGTACTTC. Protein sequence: CASSLLWDPGYEQYF.

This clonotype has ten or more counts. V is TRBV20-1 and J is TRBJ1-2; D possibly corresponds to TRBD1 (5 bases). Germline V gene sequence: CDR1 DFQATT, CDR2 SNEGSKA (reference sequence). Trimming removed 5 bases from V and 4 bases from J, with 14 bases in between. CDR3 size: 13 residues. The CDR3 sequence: CSAGHPGLYGYTF. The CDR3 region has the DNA TGCAGTGCTGGCCACCCGGGACTCTATGGCTACACCTTC.

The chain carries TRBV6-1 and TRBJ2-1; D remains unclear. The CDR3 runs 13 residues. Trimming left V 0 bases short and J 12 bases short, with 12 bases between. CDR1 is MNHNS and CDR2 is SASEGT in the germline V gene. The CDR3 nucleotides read TGTGCCAGCAGTGAAGCGCTATCCACAGCGCAGTTCTTC. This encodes CASSEALSTAQFF.

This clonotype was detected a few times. In DNA form, the CDR3 reads TGTGCCAGCAGTTTATCGTTAGCGGGGGGTTATTACAATGAGCAGTTCTTC. This encodes CASSLSLAGGYYNEQFF. V gene TRBV27 combines with J gene TRBJ2-1; 10 bases map to TRBD2. Per germline, CDR1 MNHEY and CDR2 SMNVEV (reference sequence). V shed 0 bases, J shed 4 bases, and the junction held 6 bases outside the gene matches. The CDR3 runs 17 residues.

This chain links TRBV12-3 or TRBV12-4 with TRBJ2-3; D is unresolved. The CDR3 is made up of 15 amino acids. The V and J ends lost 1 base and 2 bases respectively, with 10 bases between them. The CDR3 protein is CASSLGGPFTDTQYF. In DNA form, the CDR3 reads TGTGCCAGCAGTTTAGGAGGACCATTCACAGATACGCAGTATTTT.

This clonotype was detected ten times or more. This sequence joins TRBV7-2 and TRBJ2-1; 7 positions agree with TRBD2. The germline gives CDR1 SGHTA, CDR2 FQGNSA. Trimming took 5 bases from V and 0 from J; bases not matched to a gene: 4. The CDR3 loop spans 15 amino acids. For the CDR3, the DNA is TGTGCCAGCAGCCGCCGGGGGGACTCCTACAATGAGCAGTTCTTC. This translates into CASSRRGDSYNEQFF.

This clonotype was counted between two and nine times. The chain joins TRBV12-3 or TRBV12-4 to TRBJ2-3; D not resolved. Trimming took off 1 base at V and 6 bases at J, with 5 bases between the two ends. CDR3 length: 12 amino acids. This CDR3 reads CASSLEVDTQYF. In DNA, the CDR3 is TGTGCCAGCAGTTTAGAGGTGGATACGCAGTATTTT.

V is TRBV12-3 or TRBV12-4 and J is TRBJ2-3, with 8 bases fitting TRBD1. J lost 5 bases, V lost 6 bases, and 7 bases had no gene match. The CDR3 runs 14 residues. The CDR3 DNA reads TGTGCCAGCAGCCAGACAGGGGCGGGAGATACGCAGTATTTT. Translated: CASSQTGAGDTQYF.

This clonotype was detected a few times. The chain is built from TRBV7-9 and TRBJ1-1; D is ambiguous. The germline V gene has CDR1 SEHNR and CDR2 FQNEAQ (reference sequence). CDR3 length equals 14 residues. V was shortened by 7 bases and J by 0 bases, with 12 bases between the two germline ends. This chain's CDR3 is CASITSEMNTEAFF. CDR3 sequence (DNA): TGTGCCAGCATTACGTCGGAAATGAACACTGAAGCTTTCTTT.

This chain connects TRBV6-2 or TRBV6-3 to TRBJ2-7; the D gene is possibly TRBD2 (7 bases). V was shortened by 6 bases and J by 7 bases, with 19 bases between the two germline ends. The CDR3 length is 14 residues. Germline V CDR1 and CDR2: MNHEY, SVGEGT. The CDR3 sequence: CASSPAAGAYEQYV. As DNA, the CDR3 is TGTGCCAGCAGCCCCGCCGCGGGGGCGTATGAGCAGTACGTC.

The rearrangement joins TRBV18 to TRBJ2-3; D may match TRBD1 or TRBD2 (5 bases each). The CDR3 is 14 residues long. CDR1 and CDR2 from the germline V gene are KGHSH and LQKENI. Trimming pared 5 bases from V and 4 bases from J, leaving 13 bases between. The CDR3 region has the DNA TGTGCCAGCTCAAGAGGGGCCGTGGCAGATACGCAGTATTTT. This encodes CASSRGAVADTQYF.